This T cell receptor (beta chain) emerged from a study of spatial heterogeneity in lung cancer. The overall study: Untreated early-stage non-small cell lung cancer patients, roughly 75 in total, were the donors. Available follow-up PBMC samples were sequenced, at a median of about two years post-resection.

Time point meaning: blood at routine non-recurrence follow-up after resection. TCRdb reprocessed the 5' RACE reads via MiXCR and lists one record per CDR3 protein. The sample lists under 45,000 distinct CDR3 sequences, 6% to 9.5% occurring once. Germline values: CDR1 MNHEY, CDR2 SVGEGT. This CDR3 has 16 amino acids. V dropped 0 bases and J dropped 2 bases, with 14 bases sitting between them. This clonotype has ten or more counts. The sequencing here drew on PBMCs, taken at follow-up. This TCR came from a male donor with early-stage non-small cell lung cancer. The chain uses TRBV6-2 or TRBV6-3 and TRBJ2-7; D call uncertain. The CDR3 nucleotides read TGTGCCAGCAGTTACTCGGTAGGGAAACTAACCTACGAGCAGTACTTC. Its protein is CASSYSVGKLTYEQYF.